These 12 T cell receptor beta chains came from one sample sequenced in a study of shared clonotypes between healthy human individuals. TCRdb's copy holds only in-frame clones and misses some; the assay was immunoSEQ multiplex PCR. The repertoire consists of roughly 1,600,000 clones, with 98% occurring once and the leading ten covering about 0.35%. The specimen sequenced was naive CD4+ T cells sorted from blood. Subset of the sample: CD45RA+ positively selected. Every receptor here comes from a man under 40 in good health.

The rearrangement joins TRBV7-9 to TRBJ2-1; D unclear. This CDR3 has 11 residues. V lost 6 bases, J lost 10 bases, and 10 bases lay in between. Germline CDR1 reads SEHNR; CDR2 reads FQNEAQ (reference sequence). The CDR3 region has the DNA TGTGCCAGCAGGGATGCTGGGGAGCAGTTCTTC. Protein sequence: CASRDAGEQFF.

The chain couples TRBV11-1 to TRBJ2-7; 7 bases line up with TRBD1. Germline lookup yields CDR1 SGHAT and CDR2 FQDESV (reference sequence). This CDR3 has 15 amino acids. The V gene end was trimmed by 6 bases and the J gene end by 6 bases; junction bases not matched to a gene: 14. CDR3 in DNA: TGTGCCAGCAGTCCGACGCGGCAGGGGGTCAGCGAGCAGTACTTC. Translation: CASSPTRQGVSEQYF. Supplemented by reference TRBV11-1 and TRBJ2-7, the full variable domain reads EAEVAQSPRYKITEKSQAVAFWCDPISGHATLYWYRQILGQGPELLVQFQDESVVDDSQLPKDRFSAERLKGVDSTLKIQPAELGDSAMYLCASSPTRQGVSEQYFGPGTRLTVT.

The J gene is TRBJ2-1, the V gene TRBV11-1; maybe TRBD2 (5 bases). The CDR3 is 16 amino acids. Looked up from germline, CDR1 is SGHAT and CDR2 is FQDESV (reference sequence). Trimming left V 5 bases short and J 5 bases short, with 19 bases between. CDR3 protein: CASSRGGNSENNEQFF. The CDR3 coding sequence is TGTGCCAGCAGCCGCGGAGGTAATAGCGAGAACAATGAGCAGTTCTTC.

Comment on this clone: Additional DNA sequences in this sample encode the identical CDR3. This rearrangement joins TRBV11-3 to TRBJ2-1; no definite D call. The CDR3 contains 12 residues. The V gene's germline CDR1 is SGHNT and CDR2 YENEEA. Deletions cut 4 bases from V and 6 bases from J, with 7 bases between. This chain's CDR3 is CASSSRPNEQFF. CDR3 nucleotide sequence: TGTGCCAGCAGCTCCCGGCCCAATGAGCAGTTCTTC.

The chain uses TRBV25-1 and TRBJ2-2; 8 nucleotides align to TRBD1. Germline values: CDR1 MGHDK, CDR2 SYGVNS. CDR3 length equals 15 residues. V lost 4 bases to trimming and J lost 6 bases; unmatched junction nucleotides: 7. The CDR3, as DNA: TGTGCCAGCAGTGTGCCAGGGGGCGGTTCCGGGGAGCTGTTTTTT. Translated: CASSVPGGGSGELFF.

V is TRBV5-8 and J is TRBJ1-5, with 12 bases lining up with TRBD1. The germline CDR1 and CDR2 sequences are SGHTS and YDEGEE. The trim removed 4 bases at V and 7 bases at J, leaving 6 bases unmatched. The CDR3 covers 15 residues. This CDR3 is CASSIGTGGEQPQHF. In DNA, the CDR3 is TGTGCCAGCAGCATAGGGACAGGGGGCGAGCAGCCCCAGCATTTT.

This chain links TRBV5-1 with TRBJ1-5, with 9 positions matching TRBD1. The CDR3 spans 14 residues. The V gene end was trimmed by 0 bases and the J gene end by 7 bases; junction bases not matched to a gene: 2. Germline assignment: CDR1 SGHRS and CDR2 YFSETQ. The CDR3 is CASSLGDREQPQHF. In nucleotides, the CDR3 is TGCGCCAGCAGCTTGGGGGACAGGGAACAGCCCCAGCATTTT.

A remark on this clone: Other nucleotide sequences from this sample produce the same CDR3. V gene TRBV7-2 combines with J gene TRBJ2-6; D gene ambiguous. The germline CDR1 and CDR2 sequences are SGHTA and FQGNSA. CDR3 size: 15 residues. With 1 base removed from V and 4 bases from J, the gap between germline ends came to 8 bases. DNA of the CDR3: TGTGCCAGCAGCTTAGTGTCATCCGGGGCCAACGTCCTGACTTTC. As protein: CASSLVSSGANVLTF.

The rearrangement uses TRBV11-3 and TRBJ2-3, with unresolved D. The CDR3 is 13 amino acids. Germline V lookup: CDR1 SGHNT, CDR2 YENEEA. V lost 8 bases and J lost 6, with 15 bases in between. CDR3 amino acids: CASGTNSLDTQYF. In DNA form, the CDR3 reads TGTGCCAGCGGCACAAACTCCCTTGATACGCAGTATTTT.

The chain employs TRBV5-1 and TRBJ2-1; TRBD2 aligns across 11 bases. The CDR3 has 18 residues. Germline V CDR1 and CDR2: SGHRS, YFSETQ. V lost 1 base and J lost 0; bases outside the gene matches: 6. The CDR3 nucleotides are TGCGCCAGCAGCTTGAGAGTGACTAGCGGGGTCTCCTACAATGAGCAGTTCTTC. Its protein product is CASSLRVTSGVSYNEQFF.

This chain links TRBV6-1 with TRBJ2-7; no firm D call. Germline CDR1 is MNHNS and CDR2 is SASEGT. Trimming removed 8 bases from V and 0 bases from J, with 14 bases in between. The CDR3 spans 14 residues. The CDR3 nucleotides read TGTGCCAGCGGGCGGAGCCGGACCTCCTACGAGCAGTACTTC. Its protein product is CASGRSRTSYEQYF.

CDR3 nucleotide sequence: TGCGCCAGCAGTGACTACCAGGGGGTTGGCAAAAACATTCAGTACTTC. Its translation is CASSDYQGVGKNIQYF. V gene TRBV10-1 combines with J gene TRBJ2-4, with TRBD1 matching 7 bases. The CDR3 runs 16 residues. Germline V gene sequence: CDR1 WNHNN, CDR2 SYGVQD (reference sequence). With 3 bases clipped from V and 3 bases from J, the junction kept 8 bases outside the gene matches.